These 28 T cell receptor beta chains share one sample of origin, sequenced in a study of T cells in Graves' hyperthyroidism and ophthalmopathy. Template material for amplifying TCR beta CDR3 regions consisted of RNA transcripts. HTBI primers drove first-round RT-PCR of the TCR CDR3. One entry per CDR3 protein results from TCRdb running MiXCR on the multiplex PCR reads. This table has about 590,000 distinct CDR3 sequences, about 15% appearing once. Input material: blood. The receptors stem from a woman in her 30s with Graves' hyperthyroidism.

This clonotype was seen ten or more times. The chain has TRBV6-6 and TRBJ2-7, with D unresolved. V was shortened by 2 bases and J by 1 base, with 9 bases between the two germline ends. Per germline, CDR1 MNHNY and CDR2 SVGAGI (reference sequence). The CDR3 has 14 amino acids. The CDR3: CASSYLGRSYEQYF. CDR3 in DNA: TGTGCCAGCAGTTACCTGGGCAGGTCCTACGAGCAGTACTTC.

The chain carries TRBV12-3 or TRBV12-4 and TRBJ1-3, with D hard to call. V was cut by 4 bases and J by 2 bases, with 12 bases left in between. The CDR3 contains 15 residues. The chain's CDR3 is CASSWLSGPGNTIYF. CDR3 in DNA: TGTGCCAGCAGTTGGTTAAGTGGTCCTGGAAACACCATATATTTT.

The V gene is TRBV6-2 or TRBV6-3, the J gene TRBJ2-1; D is undetermined. V dropped 7 bases and J dropped 8 bases, with 9 bases sitting between them. In germline, CDR1 is MNHEY, CDR2 SVGEGT. CDR3 size: 11 residues. This CDR3 reads CASTRHHEQFF. The CDR3 DNA reads as TGTGCCAGCACCCGACACCATGAGCAGTTCTTC.

The genes are TRBV3-1 and TRBJ2-5, with 8 nucleotides matching TRBD1. V shed 1 base and J 4 bases; nucleotides not matched to a gene: 5. The CDR3 loop spans 15 amino acids. The germline V gene encodes CDR1 LGHDT and CDR2 YNNKEL (reference sequence). This CDR3 reads CASSQGTGSLETQYF. In DNA, the CDR3 is TGTGCCAGCAGCCAAGGGACAGGGAGTTTAGAGACCCAGTACTTC.

J is TRBJ2-3 and V is TRBV27, with 10 bases that match TRBD2. CDR1 and CDR2 from the germline V gene are MNHEY and SMNVEV (reference sequence). The J segment lost 4 bases and the V segment lost 8 bases, leaving 6 bases of the junction unmatched. The CDR3 contains 14 residues. For the CDR3, the DNA is TGTGCCAGCCGACAGCTAGCGGGGGCAGATACGCAGTATTTT. Translating gives CASRQLAGADTQYF.

This clonotype was seen at least ten times. The chain links TRBV7-3 to TRBJ2-3, with TRBD1 matching over 8 bases. The CDR3 sequence is 16 residues long. Germline CDR1 is SGHTA and CDR2 is FQGTGA. V gave up 2 bases and J gave up 2 bases; unmatched junction bases: 6. As DNA, the CDR3 is TGTGCCAGCAGCTTATATGGGACAGGAGTCACAGATACGCAGTATTTT. As protein: CASSLYGTGVTDTQYF.

This clonotype showed up many times. The chain couples TRBV5-1 to TRBJ2-5; 9 positions agree with TRBD1. Germline CDR1 is SGHRS and CDR2 is YFSETQ. The V segment lost 3 bases and the J segment 0 bases; nucleotides outside the gene matches: 6. The CDR3 is made up of 16 amino acids. The CDR3 is CASSSGTGTYQETQYF. CDR3 DNA sequence: TGCGCCAGCAGCTCCGGGACAGGGACTTACCAAGAGACCCAGTACTTC.

The table lists this clonotype with many counts. V and J are TRBV7-8 and TRBJ2-7; no clear D. The ends were cut back, 5 bases at V and 0 bases at J, with 5 bases in the middle. Germline V CDR1 and CDR2: SGHVS, FQNEAQ. The CDR3 totals 12 residues. Written as DNA, the CDR3 is TGTGCCAGCAGCCTGATCTCCTACGAGCAGTACTTC. Its translation is CASSLISYEQYF. The entire variable domain, with the rest obtained from reference TRBV7-8 and TRBJ2-7, is as follows: GAGVSQSPRYKVAKRGQDVALRCDPISGHVSLFWYQQALGQGPEFLTYFQNEAQLDKSGLPSDRFFAERPEGSVSTLKIQRTQQEDSAVYLCASSLISYEQYFGPGTRLTVT.

This clonotype has just a few counts. The V and J genes are TRBV18 and TRBJ1-3, with TRBD1 as a possible D gene (6 bases). The CDR3 spans 14 residues. Trimming pared 1 base from V and 2 bases from J, leaving 6 bases between. Germline CDR1 KGHSH, CDR2 LQKENI. The CDR3 sequence: CASSPRQAGNTIYF. CDR3 DNA: TGTGCCAGCTCACCACGACAGGCTGGAAACACCATATATTTT.

This clonotype was counted a few times. The chain combines TRBV19 with TRBJ1-1; D is undetermined. The CDR3 is made up of 14 amino acids. The germline V gene encodes CDR1 LNHDA and CDR2 SQIVND (reference sequence). Trimming removed 7 bases at V and 4 bases at J, with 16 bases between. The CDR3 loop reads CASTLLIRGTEAFF. CDR3 DNA sequence: TGTGCCAGTACCTTACTAATCCGTGGCACTGAAGCTTTCTTT.

The chain employs TRBV7-9 and TRBJ2-7; a weak D match, TRBD2 (6 bases). This CDR3 region has 12 residues. Per germline, CDR1 SEHNR and CDR2 FQNEAQ (reference sequence). V gave up 5 bases and J gave up 5 bases, with 10 bases separating them. The CDR3 DNA sequence: TGTGCCAGCAGCAGGCGGGGTGACGAGCAGTACTTC. This codes for CASSRRGDEQYF.

This clonotype was seen a handful of times. This sequence joins TRBV5-4 and TRBJ2-1; unclear D gene. This CDR3 comprises 17 residues. Deletions cut 0 bases from V and 4 bases from J, with 17 bases between. Per germline, CDR1 SGHNT and CDR2 YYREEE (reference sequence). CDR3 in DNA: TGTGCCAGCAGCTTGGGCGCGCCTCAACCGATTTACAATGAGCAGTTCTTC. Its protein is CASSLGAPQPIYNEQFF.

This clonotype was seen repeatedly, ten times or more. The chain employs TRBV7-2 and TRBJ2-1, with 7 bases lining up with TRBD1. Germline CDR1 SGHTA, CDR2 FQGNSA. The CDR3 consists of 14 residues. Germline trimming cut 4 bases from V and 12 bases from J; bases unmatched to any gene: 12. The CDR3 protein is CASSSGTAPTGQFF. The CDR3 DNA follows: TGTGCCAGCAGCTCCGGGACAGCCCCCACCGGGCAGTTCTTC. Full variable domain (remainder filled in from reference TRBV7-2 and TRBJ2-1): GAGVSQSPSNKVTEKGKDVELRCDPISGHTALYWYRQSLGQGLEFLIYFQGNSAPDKSGLPSDRFSAERTGGSVSTLTIQRTQQEDSAVYLCASSSGTAPTGQFFGPGTRLTVL.

The chain carries TRBV5-5 and TRBJ2-3, with 7 bases lining up with TRBD2. Germline V gene lookup returns CDR1 SGHKS and CDR2 YYEKEE (reference sequence). V lost 2 bases to trimming and J lost 4 bases; unmatched junction nucleotides: 7. The CDR3 has 15 amino acids. In nucleotides, the CDR3 is TGTGCCAGCAGCTTATGGGAGGGCAACTCAGATACGCAGTATTTT. This translates into CASSLWEGNSDTQYF.

The V call is TRBV6-1, the J call TRBJ2-7; tentatively, D is TRBD1 or TRBD2 (6 bases each). Per germline, CDR1 MNHNS and CDR2 SASEGT. V dropped 2 bases and J dropped 7 bases, with 9 bases sitting between them. CDR3 length equals 12 residues. CDR3 region: CASSETGREQYF. The CDR3 DNA is TGTGCCAGCAGTGAAACAGGGAGGGAGCAGTACTTC.

This clonotype was seen repeatedly, ten times or more. The chain uses TRBV6-1 and TRBJ1-5; 10 nucleotides align to TRBD1. Germline loops: CDR1 MNHNS, CDR2 SASEGT. J was trimmed by 4 bases and V by 5 bases; bases with no gene match: 5. This CDR3 comprises 15 residues. CDR3: CASSHRDRGNQPQHF. The CDR3 DNA follows: TGTGCCAGCAGTCACCGGGACAGGGGTAATCAGCCCCAGCATTTT.

This clonotype came up many times. V gene TRBV7-8 combines with J gene TRBJ1-5; 9 bases agree with TRBD1. Looked up from germline, CDR1 is SGHVS and CDR2 is FQNEAQ. The ends lost 1 base at V and 3 bases at J; junction bases unmatched: 7. The CDR3 has 17 residues. The CDR3 region is CASSLEDRGYVNQPQHF. The CDR3 bases are TGTGCCAGCAGCTTAGAGGACAGGGGCTACGTCAATCAGCCCCAGCATTTT.

As to this clonotype: This could be a read error, since a much larger clone is one nucleotide away. The chain uses TRBV2 and TRBJ1-5; D remains unclear. V was cut by 4 bases and J by 0 bases, with 10 bases left in between. Germline CDR1 is SNHLY and CDR2 is FYNNEI. This CDR3 region has 15 residues. The CDR3 protein is CASSGSAFSNQPQHF. CDR3 DNA sequence: TGTGCCAGCAGTGGCAGCGCCTTTAGCAATCAGCCCCAGCATTTT.

A few counts support this clonotype. The V gene is TRBV5-5, the J gene TRBJ1-1, with a weak D call TRBD1 (6 bases). The CDR3 is 13 residues long. The ends were cut back, 5 bases at V and 3 bases at J, with 11 bases in the middle. Germline V CDR1 and CDR2: SGHKS, YYEKEE (reference sequence). CDR3 nucleotides: TGTGCCAGCAGTCTTCCAGGGGACACTGAAGCTTTCTTT. It encodes CASSLPGDTEAFF.

The chain links TRBV7-2 to TRBJ2-1; TRBD2 aligns across 8 bases. With 4 bases clipped from V and 1 base from J, the junction kept 3 bases outside the gene matches. The length of the CDR3 is 15 residues. Germline loops: CDR1 SGHTA, CDR2 FQGNSA. CDR3 coding DNA: TGTGCCAGCAGCTCCAAGCGGGAGTCCTACAATGAGCAGTTCTTC. Its protein product is CASSSKRESYNEQFF.

This clonotype was seen ten or more times. This rearrangement joins TRBV11-2 to TRBJ2-1; tentative D call: TRBD2 (5 bases). The CDR3 sequence is 14 residues long. Trimming stripped 1 base from V and 5 bases from J, with 9 bases between. The germline V gene encodes CDR1 SGHAT and CDR2 FQNNGV. CDR3 region: CASSLGGSHNEQFF. DNA of the CDR3: TGTGCCAGCAGCTTAGGCGGGTCGCACAATGAGCAGTTCTTC.

This clonotype was detected many times. This rearrangement joins TRBV7-3 to TRBJ1-1; D might be TRBD1 (6 bases). V lost 5 bases, J lost 2 bases, and 12 bases lay in between. Germline values: CDR1 SGHTA, CDR2 FQGTGA. This CDR3 has 14 amino acids. CDR3 residues: CASSPTGANTEAFF. In nucleotides, the CDR3 is TGTGCCAGCAGCCCGACGGGGGCAAACACTGAAGCTTTCTTT.

This clonotype was detected many times. This rearrangement joins TRBV13 to TRBJ2-1, with 13 nucleotides matching TRBD2. CDR1 and CDR2 from the germline V gene are PRHDT and FYEKMQ (reference sequence). CDR3 size: 16 residues. The V segment lost 6 bases and the J segment 5 bases; nucleotides outside the gene matches: 7. The CDR3 DNA reads as TGTGCCAGCAGTCAACCCGGGACTAGCGGGAACAATGAGCAGTTCTTC. It is translated as CASSQPGTSGNNEQFF.

This sequence joins TRBV5-6 and TRBJ2-5, with 9 positions matching TRBD1. The trim removed 5 bases at V and 5 bases at J, leaving 13 bases unmatched. The CDR3 is 16 residues long. Germline V gives CDR1 SGHDT, CDR2 YYEEEE. In DNA, the CDR3 is TGTGCCAGCAGTCACGAATCGGGACAGGGTTGGGAGACCCAGTACTTC. This encodes CASSHESGQGWETQYF.

This clonotype was counted many times. The chain is built from TRBV11-2 and TRBJ2-7; 10 bases align to TRBD2. CDR1 and CDR2 (germline): SGHAT, FQNNGV. With V trimmed by 1 base and J by 7 bases, 22 bases remained unmatched. This CDR3 is built from 20 residues. Here the CDR3 DNA reads TGTGCCAGCAGCTTAGTTCGATGGGACAGTGCCTGGACTAGCGGTAATGAGCAGTACTTC. Translated: CASSLVRWDSAWTSGNEQYF.

This clonotype was recorded many times. The chain employs TRBV5-8 and TRBJ2-3, with TRBD2 matching 7 bases. This CDR3 comprises 14 residues. The V segment lost 4 bases and the J segment 2 bases; nucleotides outside the gene matches: 4. Germline values: CDR1 SGHTS, CDR2 YDEGEE. CDR3 region: CASSRRGNTDTQYF. CDR3 DNA: TGTGCCAGCAGCCGGCGGGGGAACACAGATACGCAGTATTTT.

This clonotype was recorded at least ten times. V and J are TRBV28 and TRBJ2-1, with 8 bases lining up with TRBD2. CDR1 and CDR2 from the germline V gene are MDHEN and SYDVKM. V trimming: 2 bases; J trimming: 5 bases; junction bases outside the gene matches: 8. The CDR3 is made up of 16 amino acids. The CDR3 coding sequence is TGTGCCAGCAGTTTACCAAGCGGGAGTGGGAACAATGAGCAGTTCTTC. It codes for CASSLPSGSGNNEQFF.

This clonotype was seen a few times. The chain links TRBV29-1 to TRBJ2-7; 7 bases map to TRBD1. V shed 5 bases, J shed 3 bases, and the junction held 13 bases outside the gene matches. Germline CDR1 SQVTM, CDR2 ANQGSEA. The CDR3 sequence is 15 residues long. The CDR3 DNA follows: TGCAGCGTTTCGATTAACAGGGGTTGGGTCTACGAGCAGTACTTC. It yields the protein CSVSINRGWVYEQYF.